This TCR beta chain was documented in a study of OX40 agonist ivuxolimab in advanced cancers. A note on the overall study: Ivuxolimab, which targeted the costimulatory receptor OX40 (CD134), was an agonistic, fully human IgG2 monoclonal antibody. Patients were allowed to have had prior anti-PD-1, anti-PD-L1 or anti-CTLA-4 therapy, and less than 45% of the dose-escalation patients had previously received checkpoint inhibitors. A male proportion of roughly 80% and a mean age of approximately 60 years, ranging from roughly 23 to 79, were recorded for the dose-escalation cohort. Partial responses occurred in three dose-escalation patients: two with cutaneous melanoma and one with hepatocellular carcinoma. Intravenous ivuxolimab was administered to patients every 2 weeks at six dose levels: 0.01, 0.1, 0.3, 1.5, 3 and 10 mg/kg. Peripheral TCRbeta sequencing was intended to test whether TCR sequence diversity was altered and clonal T-cell expansion was caused by ivuxolimab. The paper describes the monotherapy dose-escalation part (N of about 54 patients) of the phase I trial of ivuxolimab. Of the roughly 51 patients in dose escalation, approximately 20 had hepatocellular carcinoma, about 15 had melanoma, 9 had renal cell carcinoma and 9 had head and neck cancer. Results and caveats for the whole study, not just this receptor: In the 0.1-3.0 mg/kg groups, partial responders had among the lowest normalized peripheral clonal expansion, particularly in CD8+ T cells. Clonal expansion of both CD4+ and CD8+ blood T cells was observed from baseline to week 6 at doses 0.1 to 3.0 mg/kg. Low levels of normalized T-cell clonal expansion were also shown by some nonresponding patients. After ivuxolimab, expanded clones were on average more numerous among CD8+ T cells than among CD4+ T cells. The antigen specificity of the clonally expanded peripheral T cells was not determined.

Patients with a history of autoimmune disease or receiving systemic immunosuppression were excluded from the trial. Peripheral blood for TCR sequencing was collected from all dose cohorts at baseline, on cycle 4 day 1, and on cycle 7 day 1. Samples were obtained from an open-label, multicenter, first-in-human phase I dose-escalation trial of ivuxolimab. Adults with locally advanced or metastatic melanoma, renal cell, hepatocellular, or head and neck squamous cell carcinoma were enrolled in the trial. Before TCR sequencing, CD4+ T cells and CD8+ T cells were sorted from peripheral blood as separate populations. From the cysteine through the phenylalanine, the CDR3 covers 14 amino acids. Of all the DNA, just the CDR3 is kept, 42 bases in frame from base 1. According to the germline V gene (reference sequence), CDR1 reads MNHEY and CDR2 reads SMNVEV. Cut back by 3 bases and 8 bases, the V and J ends lie 15 bases apart.

Details on this clone: Its antigen has not been determined. Base qualities were left out, and no much larger clone turns up one base away.

Genomic DNA was extracted from sorted cells for sequencing of the TCRbeta CDR3 region. The immunoSEQ Assay was used to sequence the TCRbeta CDR3 regions. TCRdb obtained this table from immuneACCESS and retained in-frame rearrangements with V and J assigned. These tables miss some clones; where compared with another copy, unresolved V genes account for less than half of the shortfall, and the remainder is unexplained. The sample table shows about 66,000 clones, and 75% to 90% are seen once. About 8.2% of the sample comes from the top ten. The rearrangement joined TRBV27 to TRBJ2-3, with the D gene tentatively TRBD1 or TRBD2, based on 5 matching bases in each. This TCR came from an adult with an advanced solid tumor such as melanoma, head and neck, liver or kidney cancer. Sequencing used CD4+ or CD8+ T cells sorted from blood, obtained in a trial of the OX40 agonist ivuxolimab. The nucleotide sequence is given as TGTGCCAGCAGTTTGGACGACTCGGGGACTACGCAGTATTTT. Its protein is CASSLDDSGTTQYF.